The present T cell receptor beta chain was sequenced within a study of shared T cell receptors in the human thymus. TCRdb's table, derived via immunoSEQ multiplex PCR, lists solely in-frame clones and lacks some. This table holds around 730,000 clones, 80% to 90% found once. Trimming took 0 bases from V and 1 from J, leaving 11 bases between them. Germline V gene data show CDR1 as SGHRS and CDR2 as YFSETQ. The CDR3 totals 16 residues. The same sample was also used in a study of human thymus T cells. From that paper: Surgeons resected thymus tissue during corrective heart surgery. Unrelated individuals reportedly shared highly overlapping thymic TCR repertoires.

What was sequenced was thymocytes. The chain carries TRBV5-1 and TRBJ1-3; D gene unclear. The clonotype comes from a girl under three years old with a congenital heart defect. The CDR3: CASSLGRDLSGNTIYF. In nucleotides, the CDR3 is TGCGCCAGCAGCTTGGGTCGCGATTTGTCTGGAAACACCATATATTTT.